A single sample is the source of the 17 T cell receptor beta chains below, sequenced in a study of radiotherapy plus CTLA-4 blockade in lung cancer. Data came from immunoSEQ multiplex PCR; TCRdb stores just in-frame clones and leaves some out. The sample has over 45,000 clones; under 80% are singletons. The source was peripheral blood, collected from a patient treated with radiotherapy plus ipilimumab. The receptor source for this set is a human donor with non-small cell lung cancer who had a complete response to radiotherapy plus ipilimumab.

This chain joins TRBV27 and TRBJ1-1; D unclear. Germline V gene lookup returns CDR1 MNHEY and CDR2 SMNVEV (reference sequence). This CDR3 is 13 amino acids long. V was shortened by 5 bases and J by 6 bases, with 13 bases between the two germline ends. For the CDR3, the DNA is TGTGCCAGCAGTCCCCGGTGGGGAGCTGAAGCTTTCTTT. It codes for CASSPRWGAEAFF.

The chain links TRBV7-9 to TRBJ2-4, with TRBD1 identical over 10 bases. With 5 bases clipped from V and 2 bases from J, the junction kept 6 bases outside the gene matches. The CDR3 contains 16 residues. CDR1 is SEHNR, CDR2 FQNEAQ, per germline (reference sequence). The CDR3 DNA reads as TGTGCCAGCAGCGACGACAGGGGGCCTACCAAAAACATTCAGTACTTC. Protein product: CASSDDRGPTKNIQYF.

The chain links TRBV4-1 to TRBJ1-6; D gene uncertain. This CDR3 is built from 13 residues. Germline values: CDR1 MGHRA, CDR2 YSYEKL. With 4 bases removed from V and 7 bases from J, the gap between germline ends came to 8 bases. CDR3 in amino acids: CASSRGGNSPLHF. The CDR3 DNA follows: TGCGCCAGCAGCCGTGGAGGGAATTCACCCCTCCACTTT.

The V call is TRBV6-5, the J call TRBJ1-4; 8 positions match TRBD1. V lost 4 bases to trimming and J lost 0 bases; unmatched junction nucleotides: 1. Looked up from germline, CDR1 is MNHEY and CDR2 is SVGAGI. CDR3 size: 15 residues. In DNA form, the CDR3 reads TGTGCCAGCAGTTGGGACAGGACAACTAATGAAAAACTGTTTTTT. It yields the protein CASSWDRTTNEKLFF.

This chain uses TRBV15 with TRBJ1-1; D perhaps matches TRBD1 (5 bases). The V end was cut by 0 bases, the J end by 1 base, with 6 bases between. Germline V gene lookup returns CDR1 LNHNV and CDR2 YYDKDF (reference sequence). The CDR3 loop spans 14 amino acids. The CDR3 reads CATSRDQGNTEAFF. The CDR3 nucleotides are TGTGCCACCAGCAGAGATCAGGGGAACACTGAAGCTTTCTTT.

This chain uses TRBV7-9 with TRBJ2-1; TRBD1 matches 8 bases. Germline loops: CDR1 SEHNR, CDR2 FQNEAQ (reference sequence). The CDR3 consists of 15 residues. The V and J ends lost 5 bases and 4 bases, in that order; junction bases with no gene match: 7. Here the CDR3 DNA reads TGTGCCAGCAGCCCCCAGGGGGCACAATACAATGAGCAGTTCTTC. Amino acid sequence: CASSPQGAQYNEQFF.

The chain uses TRBV4-1 and TRBJ1-3; 10 positions match TRBD1. From germline, CDR1 is MGHRA and CDR2 YSYEKL. The CDR3 consists of 17 residues. The J segment lost 2 bases and the V segment lost 6 bases, leaving 10 bases of the junction unmatched. The CDR3 bases are TGCGCCAGCAGTCCTCGGGACAGGGGAGAGACTGGAAACACCATATATTTT. Its translation is CASSPRDRGETGNTIYF.

The chain has TRBV11-2 and TRBJ1-4; 9 nucleotides align to TRBD1. Germline V gene sequence: CDR1 SGHAT, CDR2 FQNNGV. V shed 4 bases and J 8 bases; nucleotides not matched to a gene: 8. The CDR3 spans 15 residues. The CDR3 loop is CASSSPGQGAEKLFF. In nucleotides, the CDR3 is TGTGCCAGCAGCTCCCCGGGACAGGGTGCGGAAAAACTGTTTTTT.

With respect to this clone: An end of the junction does not agree with germline; a read error may underlie this. The chain combines TRBV20-1 with TRBJ1-2; TRBD1 aligns across 8 bases. Germline CDR1 DFQATT, CDR2 SNEGSKA (reference sequence). The CDR3 sequence is 10 residues long. The CDR3 coding sequence is TGCAGTGCTAGTCGGGACAGGACCTTCTTC. Protein product: CSASRDRTFF.

The V gene is TRBV7-2, the J gene TRBJ1-4; D is possibly TRBD1 (5 bases). This CDR3 is 18 amino acids long. V was shortened by 2 bases and J by 0 bases, with 16 bases between the two germline ends. CDR1 SGHTA and CDR2 FQGNSA come from the germline V gene. The CDR3 sequence: CASSLMAGRFTTNEKLFF. In DNA, the CDR3 is TGTGCCAGCAGCTTAATGGCAGGGCGGTTCACAACTAATGAAAAACTGTTTTTT. Complete variable domain (other parts from reference TRBV7-2 and TRBJ1-4): GAGVSQSPSNKVTEKGKDVELRCDPISGHTALYWYRQSLGQGLEFLIYFQGNSAPDKSGLPSDRFSAERTGGSVSTLTIQRTQQEDSAVYLCASSLMAGRFTTNEKLFFGSGTQLSVL.

V gene TRBV30 combines with J gene TRBJ1-3; 7 bases fit TRBD1. With V trimmed by 0 bases and J by 2 bases, 4 bases remained unmatched. Per the germline V gene, CDR1 is GTSNPN and CDR2 is SVGIG (reference sequence). The CDR3 has 15 residues. The CDR3 region has the DNA TGTGCCTGGAGTGTAGTCACAGGGGCTGGAAACACCATATATTTT. Its translation is CAWSVVTGAGNTIYF.

The chain joins TRBV10-3 to TRBJ2-5; D gene uncertain. The CDR3 runs to 12 residues. V lost 6 bases to trimming and J lost 5 bases, with 10 bases between them. Germline values: CDR1 ENHRY, CDR2 SYGVKD. Written as DNA, the CDR3 is TGTGCCATCAGGGATTCCGGGGAGACCCAGTACTTC. Its translation: CAIRDSGETQYF.

The chain links TRBV9 to TRBJ2-5; 10 bases are a match to TRBD2. In germline, CDR1 is SGDLS, CDR2 YYNGEE. The CDR3 loop spans 15 amino acids. Losses at the gene ends were 6 bases for V and 2 bases for J; bases not matched to a gene: 7. CDR3 nucleotide sequence: TGTGCCAGCACCAATAGCGGGGGGTGGCAAGAGACCCAGTACTTC. Translated: CASTNSGGWQETQYF. The full variable domain, completed using reference TRBV9 and TRBJ2-5, is DSGVTQTPKHLITATGQRVTLRCSPRSGDLSVYWYQQSLDQGLQFLIQYYNGEERAKGNILERFSAQQFPDLHSELNLSSLELGDSALYFCASTNSGGWQETQYFGPGTRLLVL.

The chain is built from TRBV5-5 and TRBJ1-3; D might be TRBD1 (6 bases). The CDR3 has 19 amino acids. CDR1 is SGHKS and CDR2 is YYEKEE in the germline V gene (reference sequence). Trimming took off 1 base at V and 0 bases at J, with 20 bases between the two ends. CDR3 bases: TGTGCCAGCAGCTTGAGAGCGATCGGGGGGCTTTTCTCTGGAAACACCATATATTTT. Residues: CASSLRAIGGLFSGNTIYF.

The chain carries TRBV6-5 and TRBJ2-4; tentative D call: TRBD2 (5 bases). This CDR3 has 14 residues. Per germline, CDR1 MNHEY and CDR2 SVGAGI. The germline V and J ends were trimmed by 6 bases and 2 bases, with 11 bases remaining between them. Written as DNA, the CDR3 is TGTGCCAGCAGCCGAGACGGGACCAAAAACATTCAGTACTTC. Its translation: CASSRDGTKNIQYF.

The chain recombines TRBV10-2 with TRBJ1-2; 7 bases align to TRBD1. The trim removed 6 bases at V and 8 bases at J, leaving 12 bases unmatched. This CDR3 is 14 amino acids long. The germline CDR1 and CDR2 sequences are WSHSY and SAAADI. CDR3 in DNA: TGCGCCAGCAGGAAATTACAGGGGTCTGGCGGCTACACCTTC. Amino acids: CASRKLQGSGGYTF.

This clone has a single count. The CDR3 loop reads CASRRGGSDYGYTF. CDR3 DNA sequence: TGTGCCAGCAGGCGAGGTGGTTCGGACTATGGCTACACCTTC. This rearrangement joins TRBV2 to TRBJ1-2; the D is unclear. CDR1 and CDR2 from the germline V gene are SNHLY and FYNNEI. The V end lost 6 bases, the J end lost 3 bases, and 14 bases lay between the germline ends. The CDR3 loop spans 14 amino acids.